These 30 T cell receptor beta chains came from one sample sequenced in a study of T cell repertoires in cytomegalovirus infection. MiXCR was run by TCRdb on the reads, yielding one entry per CDR3 protein. The sample yields approximately 500,000 distinct CDR3 sequences, around a quarter seen once. The sample comprised PBMCs. Every receptor here comes from a human donor in good health (CMV status not recorded). Some clones in this sample may be carry-over from other donors' samples.

There are many counts of this clonotype. The rearrangement uses TRBV7-6 and TRBJ1-5, with a weak D call TRBD1 (6 bases). V shed 1 base and J shed 7 bases, with 11 bases lying between them. The CDR3 is made up of 14 amino acids. Germline CDR1 reads SGHVS; CDR2 reads FNYEAQ. DNA for the CDR3: TGTGCCAGCAGCTTAGGAGGGACAAACCAGCCCCAGCATTTT. Its protein is CASSLGGTNQPQHF.

This clonotype was detected ten times or more. This chain joins TRBV7-2 and TRBJ2-4; D is ambiguous. The germline gives CDR1 SGHTA, CDR2 FQGNSA. Trimming took off 1 base at V and 7 bases at J, with 5 bases between the two ends. The CDR3 is 12 residues long. The CDR3 DNA follows: TGTGCCAGCAGCTTAGAACGGAACATTCAGTACTTC. Its translation: CASSLERNIQYF. The full variable domain, in which reference TRBV7-2 and TRBJ2-4 provide the parts outside the CDR3, is GAGVSQSPSNKVTEKGKDVELRCDPISGHTALYWYRQSLGQGLEFLIYFQGNSAPDKSGLPSDRFSAERTGGSVSTLTIQRTQQEDSAVYLCASSLERNIQYFGAGTRLSVL.

The V gene is TRBV7-2, the J gene TRBJ2-4; D may be TRBD2 (6 bases). CDR1 and CDR2 from the germline V gene are SGHTA and FQGNSA. The CDR3 length is 16 residues. The germline V and J ends were trimmed by 1 base and 2 bases, with 12 bases remaining between them. The CDR3 here is CASSLGSGGPKNIQYF. The CDR3 bases are TGTGCCAGCAGCTTAGGGTCCGGGGGTCCCAAAAACATTCAGTACTTC.

Only a few counts were recorded for this clonotype. The chain couples TRBV4-1 to TRBJ1-2; perhaps TRBD1 as D (5 bases). The CDR3 is 14 residues long. Trimming left V 0 bases short and J 6 bases short, with 11 bases between. Germline CDR1 reads MGHRA; CDR2 reads YSYEKL. The CDR3 is CASSQELQVHGYTF. The CDR3 region has the DNA TGCGCCAGCAGCCAAGAATTACAGGTTCATGGCTACACCTTC.

This chain connects TRBV19 to TRBJ1-1, with D possibly matching TRBD1 (5 bases). Per germline, CDR1 LNHDA and CDR2 SQIVND (reference sequence). The germline V and J ends were trimmed by 5 bases and 0 bases, with 13 bases remaining between them. This CDR3 has 15 amino acids. The CDR3 nucleotides are TGTGCCAGTAGTCCACGAGACAGTATGAACACTGAAGCTTTCTTT. Protein: CASSPRDSMNTEAFF.

V usage is TRBV7-9 and J usage is TRBJ2-7, with 11 nucleotides matching TRBD2. The CDR3 length is 16 residues. Germline CDR1 and CDR2: SEHNR and FQNEAQ (reference sequence). Germline trimming cut 1 base from V and 4 bases from J; bases unmatched to any gene: 6. The CDR3: CASSLGLAGGPYEQYF. The DNA for the CDR3 is TGTGCCAGCAGCTTAGGCCTAGCGGGAGGCCCTTACGAGCAGTACTTC.

This clonotype was seen many times. This chain joins TRBV7-2 and TRBJ2-3; unclear D gene. This CDR3 comprises 17 residues. Germline V lookup: CDR1 SGHTA, CDR2 FQGNSA. Trimming stripped 5 bases from V and 2 bases from J, with 20 bases between. Written as DNA, the CDR3 is TGTGCCAGCAGCCTTTACGTAGCCTCCCAAGTCACAGATACGCAGTATTTT. Its protein product is CASSLYVASQVTDTQYF.

The chain joins TRBV7-6 to TRBJ1-2; no definite D call. The germline V gene has CDR1 SGHVS and CDR2 FNYEAQ. With 3 bases removed from V and 8 bases from J, the gap between germline ends came to 13 bases. CDR3 length equals 13 residues. In DNA form, the CDR3 reads TGTGCCAGCAGCTTGATGTCAGCTCGGGGCTACACCTTC. Its protein is CASSLMSARGYTF.

This rearrangement joins TRBV19 to TRBJ1-3; D unresolved. Germline CDR1 LNHDA, CDR2 SQIVND (reference sequence). V dropped 3 bases and J dropped 4 bases, with 16 bases sitting between them. The CDR3 covers 16 residues. The DNA for the CDR3 is TGTGCCAGTAGTATTTCAGGTCAGCAGCTAGGAAACACCATATATTTT. Translation: CASSISGQQLGNTIYF.

The rearrangement uses TRBV27 and TRBJ2-1, with D unresolved. Germline V gives CDR1 MNHEY, CDR2 SMNVEV (reference sequence). V lost 7 bases to trimming and J lost 5 bases, with 18 bases between them. The CDR3 is 15 residues long. CDR3 nucleotides: TGTGCCAGCAACGCCAACGCTCCTATAAACAATGAGCAGTTCTTC. As protein: CASNANAPINNEQFF.

V and J are TRBV11-2 and TRBJ2-1; 11 bases fit TRBD2. Germline V CDR1 and CDR2: SGHAT, FQNNGV. The CDR3 runs 19 residues. V was clipped by 3 bases and J by 0 bases; unmatched bases: 10. The CDR3 protein is CASSLPKPGTSGSYNEQFF. The CDR3 DNA follows: TGTGCCAGCAGCTTGCCTAAGCCCGGGACTAGCGGCTCCTACAATGAGCAGTTCTTC.

V is TRBV4-1 and J is TRBJ2-1; D uncertain. Trimming took off 5 bases at V and 6 bases at J, with 20 bases between the two ends. Per germline, CDR1 MGHRA and CDR2 YSYEKL. This CDR3 has 16 residues. CDR3 residues: CASSSLLGKGFNEQFF. The CDR3 region has the DNA TGCGCCAGCAGCTCCCTTCTAGGGAAAGGATTCAATGAGCAGTTCTTC.

The chain uses TRBV20-1 and TRBJ2-7; D uncertain. Trimming removed 0 bases from V and 3 bases from J, with 15 bases in between. The CDR3 has 15 amino acids. From germline, CDR1 is DFQATT and CDR2 SNEGSKA (reference sequence). The CDR3: CSARDRSTGLYEQYF. The CDR3 coding sequence is TGCAGTGCTAGAGATCGGTCAACTGGCCTCTACGAGCAGTACTTC.

The rearrangement links TRBV2 to TRBJ2-1, with 8 bases aligning to TRBD2. With 8 bases clipped from V and 8 bases from J, the junction kept 8 bases outside the gene matches. CDR1 SNHLY and CDR2 FYNNEI come from the germline V gene. This CDR3 spans 13 amino acids. Written as DNA, the CDR3 is TGTGCCAGCGGGGAGGGACTAGAAGATGAGCAGTTCTTC. This codes for CASGEGLEDEQFF.

This clonotype was counted a few times. The rearrangement joins TRBV6-5 to TRBJ1-2; D is unclear. The V and J ends lost 1 base and 10 bases respectively, with 10 bases between them. The CDR3 contains 12 residues. The germline gives CDR1 MNHEY, CDR2 SVGAGI. CDR3 amino acids: CASSYLPDHYTF. CDR3 nucleotide sequence: TGTGCCAGCAGTTACTTGCCGGACCACTACACCTTC.

This clonotype was seen only a few times. V gene TRBV7-2 combines with J gene TRBJ1-2; D is possibly TRBD1 (5 bases). The CDR3 is 14 residues long. Germline V gene sequence: CDR1 SGHTA, CDR2 FQGNSA. Trimming removed 0 bases from V and 4 bases from J, with 9 bases in between. The CDR3 reads CASSLAGDPYGYTF. CDR3 in DNA: TGTGCCAGCAGCTTAGCAGGGGATCCCTATGGCTACACCTTC.

V is TRBV6-2 or TRBV6-3 and J is TRBJ1-5; tentative D call: TRBD1 (5 bases). V was cut by 6 bases and J by 9 bases, with 18 bases left in between. The CDR3 runs to 14 residues. The germline CDR1 and CDR2 sequences are MNHEY and SVGEGT. DNA of the CDR3: TGTGCCAGCAGCCATGGACAACGGGGGTGGCCCCAGCATTTT. Amino acid sequence: CASSHGQRGWPQHF.

This clonotype was observed a single time. The chain carries TRBV6-2 or TRBV6-3 and TRBJ2-7; TRBD2 matches 13 bases. Trimming cost V 2 bases and J 4 bases; bases outside gene matches: 14. The germline V gene encodes CDR1 MNHEY and CDR2 SVGEGT. This CDR3 comprises 19 residues. The CDR3 DNA sequence: TGTGCCAGCAGTTACCGGTTCGGAACGGGGACTAGCGGGACTTACGAGCAGTACTTC. Translation gives CASSYRFGTGTSGTYEQYF.

This clonotype turned up a few times. V usage is TRBV18 and J usage is TRBJ2-3; D remains unclear. V was cut by 2 bases and J by 0 bases, with 12 bases left in between. Germline lookup yields CDR1 KGHSH and CDR2 LQKENI. The CDR3 spans 16 residues. The CDR3 DNA sequence: TGTGCCAGCTCACCAACCGTAGCTGCTAGCACAGATACGCAGTATTTT. Translated, it gives CASSPTVAASTDTQYF. The whole variable domain, remainder taken from reference TRBV18 and TRBJ2-3, is NAGVMQNPRHLVRRRGQEARLRCSPMKGHSHVYWYRQLPEEGLKFMVYLQKENIIDESGMPKERFSAEFPKEGPSILRIQQVVRGDSAAYFCASSPTVAASTDTQYFGPGTRLTVL.

The rearrangement links TRBV11-3 to TRBJ2-1; no firm D call. CDR1 SGHNT and CDR2 YENEEA come from the germline V gene. This CDR3 contains 15 residues. The germline V and J ends were trimmed by 5 bases and 9 bases, with 20 bases remaining between them. The CDR3 DNA follows: TGTGCCAGCAGCGTAGGGTCTGGGATTCCTGGTGAGCAGTTCTTC. It yields the protein CASSVGSGIPGEQFF.

This chain links TRBV18 with TRBJ2-7; tentative D call: TRBD2 (6 bases). The V and J ends lost 3 bases and 7 bases respectively, with 16 bases between them. This CDR3 contains 14 residues. Germline CDR1 KGHSH, CDR2 LQKENI. The CDR3 DNA follows: TGTGCCAGCTCACCGCTCGGGAGTTCAGAGGAGCAGTACGTC. This translates into CASSPLGSSEEQYV.

The V call is TRBV4-1, the J call TRBJ2-1; no clear D. Germline V gives CDR1 MGHRA, CDR2 YSYEKL. V was cut by 1 base and J by 10 bases, with 11 bases left in between. The CDR3 covers 13 residues. The CDR3 protein is CASSQGRQREQFF. For the CDR3, the DNA is TGCGCCAGCAGCCAAGGAAGGCAGCGCGAGCAGTTCTTC.

A note on this clonotype: This sequence may be a read error, since a much larger clone differs from it by one base. V gene TRBV7-2 combines with J gene TRBJ2-1, with 11 bases identical to TRBD2. The CDR3 has 15 residues. Germline V gene sequence: CDR1 SGHTA, CDR2 FQGNSA. Losses at the gene ends were 5 bases for V and 6 bases for J; bases not matched to a gene: 6. The CDR3 coding sequence is TGTGCCAGCAGCGCCCGACTAGCGGGATCCAATGAGCAGTTCTTC. Translation: CASSARLAGSNEQFF.

This clonotype appeared many times. J is TRBJ2-1 and V is TRBV7-2, with D possibly being TRBD1 or TRBD2 (5 bases each). The CDR3 sequence is 16 residues long. The ends were cut back, 2 bases at V and 4 bases at J, with 15 bases in the middle. The V gene's germline CDR1 is SGHTA and CDR2 FQGNSA. The DNA for the CDR3 is TGTGCCAGCAGCTTATTTCAGGGAGTAGGATACAATGAGCAGTTCTTC. Amino acids: CASSLFQGVGYNEQFF.

The rearrangement uses TRBV7-2 and TRBJ1-5, with TRBD1 identical over 7 bases. J was trimmed by 1 base and V by 5 bases; bases with no gene match: 11. The CDR3 is 17 residues long. The germline V gene has CDR1 SGHTA and CDR2 FQGNSA. This CDR3 is CASSPLGTVLSNQPQHF. CDR3 sequence (DNA): TGTGCCAGCAGCCCCCTCGGGACAGTCCTCAGCAATCAGCCCCAGCATTTT.

This clonotype appeared a few times. The chain couples TRBV28 to TRBJ1-5; D may be TRBD1 (6 bases). CDR3 length: 15 amino acids. The germline V gene encodes CDR1 MDHEN and CDR2 SYDVKM. Trimming removed 2 bases from V and 1 base from J, with 9 bases in between. The DNA for the CDR3 is TGTGCCAGCAGTTTAAAGGGGGGAAGCAATCAGCCCCAGCATTTT. The encoded protein is CASSLKGGSNQPQHF.

This clonotype occurred many times. The chain carries TRBV7-2 and TRBJ2-7; TRBD2 might be the D (7 bases). V was trimmed by 6 bases and J by 5 bases, leaving 14 bases between them. The CDR3 totals 13 residues. The V gene's germline CDR1 is SGHTA and CDR2 FQGNSA. CDR3 in amino acids: CASSSPGGHEQYF. CDR3 nucleotide sequence: TGTGCCAGCAGTTCTCCCGGGGGGCACGAGCAGTACTTC.

This clonotype was detected many times. V usage is TRBV7-2 and J usage is TRBJ1-2; 9 nucleotides match TRBD1. The CDR3 length is 13 residues. The germline gives CDR1 SGHTA, CDR2 FQGNSA. V dropped 4 bases and J dropped 8; count of bases not matched to a gene: 5. This chain's CDR3 is CASSYYRGPGYTF. The CDR3 DNA reads TGTGCCAGCAGCTACTACAGGGGGCCCGGCTACACCTTC.

J is TRBJ1-4 and V is TRBV6-5; D ambiguous. The germline gives CDR1 MNHEY, CDR2 SVGAGI. CDR3 size: 12 residues. The ends were cut back, 5 bases at V and 11 bases at J, with 12 bases in the middle. The CDR3 loop is CASSIKRGKLFF. Written as DNA, the CDR3 is TGTGCCAGCAGTATAAAGAGAGGGAAACTGTTTTTT.

This clonotype appeared many times. The chain recombines TRBV7-2 with TRBJ2-2; 8 bases map to TRBD2. The germline V gene has CDR1 SGHTA and CDR2 FQGNSA. CDR3 length equals 17 residues. V dropped 2 bases and J dropped 3; count of bases not matched to a gene: 8. The CDR3 nucleotides are TGTGCCAGCAGCTTAAGAAGCGGGAGATTTCACACCGGGGAGCTGTTTTTT. Its protein is CASSLRSGRFHTGELFF.